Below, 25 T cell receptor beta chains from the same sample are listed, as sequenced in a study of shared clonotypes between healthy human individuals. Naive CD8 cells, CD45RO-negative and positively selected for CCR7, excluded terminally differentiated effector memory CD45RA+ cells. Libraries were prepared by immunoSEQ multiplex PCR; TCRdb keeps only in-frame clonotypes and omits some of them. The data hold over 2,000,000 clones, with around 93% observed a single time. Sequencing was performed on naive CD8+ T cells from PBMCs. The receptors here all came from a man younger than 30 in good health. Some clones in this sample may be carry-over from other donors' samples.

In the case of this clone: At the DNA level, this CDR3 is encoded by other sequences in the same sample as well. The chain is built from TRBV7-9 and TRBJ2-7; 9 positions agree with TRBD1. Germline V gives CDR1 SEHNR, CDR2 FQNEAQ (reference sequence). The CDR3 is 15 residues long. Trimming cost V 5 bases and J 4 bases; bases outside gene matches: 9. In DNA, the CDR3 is TGTGCCAGCAGCCGCCCGGGACAGGGAGTGTACGAGCAGTACTTC. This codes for CASSRPGQGVYEQYF.

The DNA for the CDR3 is TGTGCCAGCAGCCCCGGACACCTGAACACTGAAGCTTTCTTT. Translating it yields CASSPGHLNTEAFF. The rearrangement links TRBV7-2 to TRBJ1-1, with D maybe TRBD1 (5 bases). V lost 5 bases to trimming and J lost 0 bases, with 10 bases between them. CDR1 and CDR2 from the germline V gene are SGHTA and FQGNSA. The CDR3 spans 14 residues.

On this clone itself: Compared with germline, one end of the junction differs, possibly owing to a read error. CDR3 nucleotide sequence: TGCGCCAGCAGCCAAGTGGGCGGGATAGGGGACAACGTCCTGACTTTC. It codes for CASSQVGGIGDNVLTF. The rearrangement uses TRBV4-1 and TRBJ2-6; D is possibly TRBD2 (6 bases). This CDR3 contains 16 residues. Looked up from germline, CDR1 is MGHRA and CDR2 is YSYEKL.

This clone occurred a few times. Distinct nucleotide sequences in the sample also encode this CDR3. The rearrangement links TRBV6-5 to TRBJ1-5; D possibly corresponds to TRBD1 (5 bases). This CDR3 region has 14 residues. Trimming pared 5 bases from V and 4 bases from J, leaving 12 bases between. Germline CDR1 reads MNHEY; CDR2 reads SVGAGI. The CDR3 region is CASSLDSSNQPQHF. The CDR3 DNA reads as TGTGCCAGCAGTCTCGACAGCTCAAATCAGCCCCAGCATTTT.

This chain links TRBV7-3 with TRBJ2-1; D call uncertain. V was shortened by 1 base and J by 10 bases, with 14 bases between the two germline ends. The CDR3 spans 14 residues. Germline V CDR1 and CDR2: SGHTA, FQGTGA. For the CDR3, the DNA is TGTGCCAGCAGCTTAATACTGGGGAAAGACGAGCAGTTCTTC. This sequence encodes CASSLILGKDEQFF.

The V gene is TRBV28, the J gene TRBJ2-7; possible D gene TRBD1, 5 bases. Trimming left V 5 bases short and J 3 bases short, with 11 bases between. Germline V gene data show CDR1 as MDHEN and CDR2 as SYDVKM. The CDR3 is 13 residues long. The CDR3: CASSPVRGYEQYF. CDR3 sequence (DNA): TGTGCCAGCAGTCCCGTTAGGGGCTACGAGCAGTACTTC. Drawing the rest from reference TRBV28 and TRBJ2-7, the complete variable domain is DVKVTQSSRYLVKRTGEKVFLECVQDMDHENMFWYRQDPGLGLRLIYFSYDVKMKEKGDIPEGYSVSREKKERFSLILESASTNQTSMYLCASSPVRGYEQYFGPGTRLTVT.

The CDR3 nucleotides read TGTGCCAGCAGCACCCGTCAAGGACAGGGTTCCGCAGAGCAGTACTTC. Protein sequence: CASSTRQGQGSAEQYF. The chain combines TRBV13 with TRBJ2-7; TRBD1 agrees at 8 bases. This CDR3 comprises 16 residues. The J segment lost 7 bases and the V segment lost 5 bases, leaving 16 bases of the junction unmatched. The V gene's germline CDR1 is PRHDT and CDR2 FYEKMQ (reference sequence).

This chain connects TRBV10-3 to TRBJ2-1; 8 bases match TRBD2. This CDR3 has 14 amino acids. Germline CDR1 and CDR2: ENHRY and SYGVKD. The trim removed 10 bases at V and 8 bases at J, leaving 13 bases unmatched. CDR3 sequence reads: CANGGGGPIDEQFF. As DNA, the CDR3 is TGTGCCAACGGGGGGGGAGGTCCAATCGATGAGCAGTTCTTC.

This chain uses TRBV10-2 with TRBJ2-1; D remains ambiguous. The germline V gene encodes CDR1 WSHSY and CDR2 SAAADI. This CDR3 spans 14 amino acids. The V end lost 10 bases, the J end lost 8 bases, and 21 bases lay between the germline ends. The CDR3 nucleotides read TGCGCCACCAAAAAGAGACTCGATGCCGATGAGCAGTTCTTC. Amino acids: CATKKRLDADEQFF.

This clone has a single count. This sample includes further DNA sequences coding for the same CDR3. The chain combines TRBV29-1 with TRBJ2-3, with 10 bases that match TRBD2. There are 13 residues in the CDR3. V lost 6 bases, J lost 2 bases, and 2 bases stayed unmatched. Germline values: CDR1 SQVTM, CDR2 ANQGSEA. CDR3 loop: CSVLAGNTDTQYF. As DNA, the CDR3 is TGCAGCGTACTAGCGGGAAACACAGATACGCAGTATTTT.

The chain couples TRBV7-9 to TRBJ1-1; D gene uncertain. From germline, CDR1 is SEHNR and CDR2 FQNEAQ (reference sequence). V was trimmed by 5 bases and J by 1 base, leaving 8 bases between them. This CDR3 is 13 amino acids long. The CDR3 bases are TGTGCCAGCAGCCAAGGTGGGAACACTGAAGCTTTCTTT. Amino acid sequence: CASSQGGNTEAFF.

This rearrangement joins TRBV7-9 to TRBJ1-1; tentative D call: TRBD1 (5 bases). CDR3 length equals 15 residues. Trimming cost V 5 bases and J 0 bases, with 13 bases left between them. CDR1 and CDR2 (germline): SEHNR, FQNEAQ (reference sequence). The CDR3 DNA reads TGTGCCAGCAGCCACCCCGGGACGGTGAACACTGAAGCTTTCTTT. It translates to CASSHPGTVNTEAFF.

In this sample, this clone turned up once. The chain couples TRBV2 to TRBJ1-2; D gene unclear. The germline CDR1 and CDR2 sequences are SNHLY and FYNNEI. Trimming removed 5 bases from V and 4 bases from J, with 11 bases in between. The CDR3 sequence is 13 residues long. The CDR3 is CASSLSSLYGYTF. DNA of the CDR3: TGTGCCAGCAGTCTATCCAGCCTCTATGGCTACACCTTC.

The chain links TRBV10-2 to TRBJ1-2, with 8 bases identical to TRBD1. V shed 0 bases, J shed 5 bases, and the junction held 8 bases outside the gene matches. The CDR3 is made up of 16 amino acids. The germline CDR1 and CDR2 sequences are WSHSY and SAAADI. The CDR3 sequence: CASSESMTGVFYGYTF. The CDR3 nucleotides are TGCGCCAGCAGTGAGTCGATGACAGGGGTATTTTATGGCTACACCTTC.

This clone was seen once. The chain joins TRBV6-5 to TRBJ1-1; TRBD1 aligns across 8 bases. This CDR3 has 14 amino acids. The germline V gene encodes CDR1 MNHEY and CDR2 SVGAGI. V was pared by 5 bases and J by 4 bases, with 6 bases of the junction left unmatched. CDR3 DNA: TGTGCCAGCAGTATTACGGACAGGGCCACTGAAGCTTTCTTT. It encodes CASSITDRATEAFF.

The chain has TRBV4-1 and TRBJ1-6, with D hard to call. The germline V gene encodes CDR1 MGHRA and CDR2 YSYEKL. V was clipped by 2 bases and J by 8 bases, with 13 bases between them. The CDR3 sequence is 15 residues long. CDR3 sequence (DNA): TGCGCCAGCAGCCAAATTGGTGACATTGATTCACCCCTCCACTTT. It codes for CASSQIGDIDSPLHF.

CDR3: CASSLRTSNTEAFF. The CDR3 region has the DNA TGTGCCAGCAGCCTGCGGACCTCGAACACTGAAGCTTTCTTT. V gene TRBV6-5 combines with J gene TRBJ1-1; D uncertain. The CDR3 runs to 14 residues. Trimming stripped 6 bases from V and 1 base from J, with 12 bases between. The germline CDR1 and CDR2 sequences are MNHEY and SVGAGI.

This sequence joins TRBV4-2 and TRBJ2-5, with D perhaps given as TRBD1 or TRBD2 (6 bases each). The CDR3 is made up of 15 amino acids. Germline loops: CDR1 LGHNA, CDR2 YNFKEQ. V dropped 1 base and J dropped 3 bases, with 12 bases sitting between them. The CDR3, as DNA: TGTGCCAGCAGCCAAGGGGGGGCTACGGAAGAGACCCAGTACTTC. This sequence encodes CASSQGGATEETQYF.

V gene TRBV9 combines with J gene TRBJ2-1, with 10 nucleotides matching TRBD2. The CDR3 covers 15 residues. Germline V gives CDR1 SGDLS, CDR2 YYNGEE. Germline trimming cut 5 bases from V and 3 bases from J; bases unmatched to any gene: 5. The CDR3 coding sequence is TGTGCCAGCAGTTACGGACTAGCGGACTACAATGAGCAGTTCTTC. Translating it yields CASSYGLADYNEQFF.

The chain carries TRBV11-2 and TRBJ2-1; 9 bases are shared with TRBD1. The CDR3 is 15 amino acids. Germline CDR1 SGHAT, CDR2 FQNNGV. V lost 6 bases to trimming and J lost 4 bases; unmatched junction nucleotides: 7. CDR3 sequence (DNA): TGTGCCAGCAGTGAATGGGACAGGGAGTACAATGAGCAGTTCTTC. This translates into CASSEWDREYNEQFF. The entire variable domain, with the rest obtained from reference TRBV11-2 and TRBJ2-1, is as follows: EAGVAQSPRYKIIEKRQSVAFWCNPISGHATLYWYQQILGQGPKLLIQFQNNGVVDDSQLPKDRFSAERLKGVDSTLKIQPAKLEDSAVYLCASSEWDREYNEQFFGPGTRLTVL.

The CDR3 DNA follows: TGTGCCAGTAGCACAGGACAGGTTAACACAGATACGCAGTATTTT. It translates to CASSTGQVNTDTQYF. The gene calls are TRBV19 and TRBJ2-3; the match to TRBD1 covers 7 bases. Trimming at V came to 6 bases and at J to 2 bases, leaving 8 bases not matched to a gene. The CDR3 covers 15 residues. The germline CDR1 and CDR2 sequences are LNHDA and SQIVND (reference sequence).

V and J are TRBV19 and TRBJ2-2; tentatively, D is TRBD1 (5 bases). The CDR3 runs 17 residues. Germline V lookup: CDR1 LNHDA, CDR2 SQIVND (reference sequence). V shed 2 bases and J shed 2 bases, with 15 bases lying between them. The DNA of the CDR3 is TGTGCCAGTAGTATAAACGAAATGCAGGGAAACACCGGGGAGCTGTTTTTT. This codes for CASSINEMQGNTGELFF.

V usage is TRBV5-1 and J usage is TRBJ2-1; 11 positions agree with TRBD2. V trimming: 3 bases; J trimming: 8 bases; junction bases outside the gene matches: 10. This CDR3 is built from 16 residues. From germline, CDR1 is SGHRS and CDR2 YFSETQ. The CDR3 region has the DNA TGCGCCAGCAGCTACCTCCGACTAGCGGGAACCCATGAGCAGTTCTTC. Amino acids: CASSYLRLAGTHEQFF.

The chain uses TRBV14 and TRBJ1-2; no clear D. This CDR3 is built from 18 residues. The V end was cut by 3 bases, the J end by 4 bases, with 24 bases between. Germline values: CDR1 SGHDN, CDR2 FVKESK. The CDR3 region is CASSQRNEGWRVVYGYTF. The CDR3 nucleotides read TGTGCCAGCAGCCAGAGGAACGAAGGTTGGAGGGTCGTCTATGGCTACACCTTC.

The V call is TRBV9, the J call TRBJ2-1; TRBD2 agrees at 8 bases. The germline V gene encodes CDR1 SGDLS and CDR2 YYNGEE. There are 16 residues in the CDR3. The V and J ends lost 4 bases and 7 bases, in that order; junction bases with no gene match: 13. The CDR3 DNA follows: TGTGCCAGCAGCCCAAGGCCGGCGGGAGGTAAGAATGAGCAGTTCTTC. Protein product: CASSPRPAGGKNEQFF. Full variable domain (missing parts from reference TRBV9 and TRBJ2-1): DSGVTQTPKHLITATGQRVTLRCSPRSGDLSVYWYQQSLDQGLQFLIQYYNGEERAKGNILERFSAQQFPDLHSELNLSSLELGDSALYFCASSPRPAGGKNEQFFGPGTRLTVL.